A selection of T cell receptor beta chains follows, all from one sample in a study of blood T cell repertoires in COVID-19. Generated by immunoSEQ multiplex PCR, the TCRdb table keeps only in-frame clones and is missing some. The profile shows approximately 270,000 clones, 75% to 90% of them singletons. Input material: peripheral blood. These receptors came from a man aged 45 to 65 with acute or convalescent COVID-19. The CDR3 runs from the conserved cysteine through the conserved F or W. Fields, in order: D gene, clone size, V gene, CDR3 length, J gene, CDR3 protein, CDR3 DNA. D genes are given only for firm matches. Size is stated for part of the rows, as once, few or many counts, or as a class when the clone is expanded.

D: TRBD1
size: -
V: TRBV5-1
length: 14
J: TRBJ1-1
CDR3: CASSWGTGGTEAFF
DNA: TGCGCCAGCAGCTGGGGGACAGGGGGCACTGAAGCTTTCTTT

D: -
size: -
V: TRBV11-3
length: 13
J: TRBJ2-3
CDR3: CASSRRNSEAQYF
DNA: TGTGCCAGCAGCCGACGGAATAGCGAGGCGCAGTATTTT

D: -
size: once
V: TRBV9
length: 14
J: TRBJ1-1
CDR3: CASSPDRGARKAFF
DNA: TGTGCCAGCAGCCCCGATCGGGGGGCGAGAAAAGCTTTCTTT

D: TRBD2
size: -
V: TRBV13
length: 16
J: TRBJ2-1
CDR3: CASSLSTSGGEHEQFF
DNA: TGTGCCAGCAGCTTATCGACTAGCGGGGGGGAACATGAGCAGTTCTTC

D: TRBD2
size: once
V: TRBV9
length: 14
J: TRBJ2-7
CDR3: CASSPSGEGHEQYF
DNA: TGTGCCAGCTCCCCTAGTGGGGAGGGGCACGAGCAGTACTTC

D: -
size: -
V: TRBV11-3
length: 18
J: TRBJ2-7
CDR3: CASSSQPMQRREAYEQYF
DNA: TGTGCCAGCAGCTCCCAACCGATGCAGCGCCGTGAAGCCTACGAGCAGTACTTC

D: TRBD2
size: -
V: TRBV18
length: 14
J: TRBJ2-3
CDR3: CASSGLALTDTQYF
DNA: TGTGCCAGCTCAGGACTAGCGCTAACAGATACGCAGTATTTT

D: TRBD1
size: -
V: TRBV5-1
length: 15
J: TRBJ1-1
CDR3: CASSTLGQGNTEAFF
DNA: TGCGCCAGCAGCACTCTTGGACAGGGAAACACTGAAGCTTTCTTT

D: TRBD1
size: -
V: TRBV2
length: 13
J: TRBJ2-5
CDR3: CAMSDRRRETQYF
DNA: TGTGCCATGTCGGACAGGCGACGGGAGACCCAGTACTTC

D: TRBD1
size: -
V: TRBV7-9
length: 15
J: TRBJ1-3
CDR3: CASSPGTGTGNTIYF
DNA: TGTGCCAGCAGCCCAGGGACAGGCACTGGAAACACCATATATTTT

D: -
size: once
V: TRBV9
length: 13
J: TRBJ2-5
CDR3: CASSLHSGETQYF
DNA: TGTGCCAGCAGCCTCCATTCGGGAGAGACCCAGTACTTC

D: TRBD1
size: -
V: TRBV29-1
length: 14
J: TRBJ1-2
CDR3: CSVVRGPRGYGYTF
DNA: TGCAGCGTTGTCCGGGGCCCCAGGGGGTATGGCTACACCTTC

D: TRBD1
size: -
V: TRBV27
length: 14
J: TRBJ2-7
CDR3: CASSPLDLRGTEYF
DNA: TGTGCCAGCAGTCCCCTTGACCTCAGGGGGACGGAGTACTTC

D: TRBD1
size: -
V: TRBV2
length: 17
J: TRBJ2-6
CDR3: CASSSGTGSSGANVLTF
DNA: TGTGCCAGCAGCTCCGGGACAGGTAGCTCTGGGGCCAACGTCCTGACTTTC

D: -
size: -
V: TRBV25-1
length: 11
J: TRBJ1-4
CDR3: CASSAGVKLFF
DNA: TGTGCCAGCAGTGCCGGTGTAAAACTGTTTTTT

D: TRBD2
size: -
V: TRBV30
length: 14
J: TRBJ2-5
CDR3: CAWIKAAGTETQYF
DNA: TGTGCCTGGATCAAAGCAGCGGGGACAGAGACCCAGTACTTC